Following are 30 T cell receptor beta chains from one sample sequenced in a study of T cell repertoires in cytomegalovirus infection. TCRdb re-called the reads with MiXCR, one entry per CDR3 protein. The data contain 270,000 or so distinct CDR3 sequences, more than 15% of them singletons. Sequences were obtained from CD8+ T cells from PBMCs. The receptors here all came from a human donor in good health (CMV status not recorded). Some clones in this sample may be carry-over from other donors' samples.

This clonotype showed up many times. The chain employs TRBV19 and TRBJ1-2; tentative D call: TRBD1 (6 bases). The germline V and J ends were trimmed by 1 base and 3 bases, with 15 bases remaining between them. The CDR3 has 16 residues. Germline CDR1 is LNHDA and CDR2 is SQIVND (reference sequence). The CDR3 loop reads CASSIGGAEIHYGYTF. The DNA of the CDR3 is TGTGCCAGTAGTATAGGGGGGGCAGAGATCCACTATGGCTACACCTTC. Using reference TRBV19 and TRBJ1-2 for the parts outside the CDR3, the full variable domain is DGGITQSPKYLFRKEGQNVTLSCEQNLNHDAMYWYRQDPGQGLRLIYYSQIVNDFQKGDIAEGYSVSREKKESFPLTVTSAQKNPTAFYLCASSIGGAEIHYGYTFGSGTRLTVV.

The chain employs TRBV20-1 and TRBJ2-3, with TRBD1 as a possible D gene (6 bases). Trimming shortened V by 3 bases and J by 0 bases, and 13 bases separated the two germline ends. This CDR3 contains 15 residues. From germline, CDR1 is DFQATT and CDR2 SNEGSKA (reference sequence). The CDR3 region is CSASFGQSSTDTQYF. CDR3 sequence (DNA): TGCAGTGCTAGCTTCGGACAGTCTAGCACAGATACGCAGTATTTT.

On this clonotype: A clone one base away is much larger, so this may be a read error. The chain is built from TRBV4-3 and TRBJ2-1; the D gene is possibly TRBD2 (6 bases). CDR1 is LGHNA and CDR2 is YSLEER in the germline V gene. The CDR3 is 15 amino acids. The CDR3 sequence is CANSQGTGGAGEQFF. CDR3 nucleotides: TGCGCCAACAGCCAAGGGACCGGGGGTGCGGGGGAGCAGTTCTTC.

This clonotype was counted at least ten times. The rearrangement links TRBV7-8 to TRBJ2-3, with D perhaps matching TRBD1 or TRBD2 (5 bases each). CDR3 length: 16 residues. CDR1 SGHVS and CDR2 FQNEAQ come from the germline V gene. V was shortened by 5 bases and J by 0 bases, with 15 bases between the two germline ends. In DNA, the CDR3 is TGTGCCAGCAGCCCGAGGGGATTATCTAGCACAGATACGCAGTATTTT. Translating it yields CASSPRGLSSTDTQYF.

The sample holds many counts of this clonotype. V gene TRBV7-2 combines with J gene TRBJ1-1; 7 nucleotides align to TRBD1. J lost 0 bases, V lost 1 base, and 11 bases had no gene match. The CDR3 contains 18 residues. CDR1 is SGHTA and CDR2 is FQGNSA in the germline V gene. The DNA for the CDR3 is TGTGCCAGCAGCTTAGACGGACAGGCACCGTCTTTGAACACTGAAGCTTTCTTT. As protein: CASSLDGQAPSLNTEAFF.

The chain uses TRBV9 and TRBJ1-1, with D unresolved. This CDR3 has 15 residues. The V and J ends lost 0 bases and 0 bases respectively, with 9 bases between them. Germline loops: CDR1 SGDLS, CDR2 YYNGEE. The CDR3 reads CASSVVPGVNTEAFF. As DNA, the CDR3 is TGTGCCAGCAGCGTAGTGCCGGGCGTGAACACTGAAGCTTTCTTT.

CDR3 sequence (DNA): TGTGCCAGCAGAGCTTGGGGCGCGGGGGAGACCCAGTACTTC. Translated: CASRAWGAGETQYF. The rearrangement joins TRBV13 to TRBJ2-5; perhaps TRBD2 as D (6 bases). Germline V gives CDR1 PRHDT, CDR2 FYEKMQ (reference sequence). There are 14 residues in the CDR3. V lost 6 bases and J lost 5, with 16 bases in between.

This chain joins TRBV5-4 and TRBJ1-1; 7 bases fit TRBD1. Trimming removed 4 bases from V and 1 base from J; junction bases left unmatched: 13. Germline V gives CDR1 SGHNT, CDR2 YYREEE (reference sequence). The CDR3 totals 17 residues. In DNA form, the CDR3 reads TGTGCCAGCAGCCTCGACAGGGCCCTCCCGGGGAACACTGAAGCTTTCTTT. This translates into CASSLDRALPGNTEAFF.

The V gene is TRBV7-4, the J gene TRBJ2-7; D perhaps matches TRBD1 (5 bases). The CDR3 is made up of 14 amino acids. V lost 5 bases, J lost 3 bases, and 14 bases lay in between. Germline V gene data show CDR1 as SGHVT and CDR2 as SQSDAQ. The DNA of the CDR3 is TGTGCCAGCAGCCGCACCGGACAAATCTACGAGCAGTACTTC. This codes for CASSRTGQIYEQYF.

Points on this clonotype: Since a much larger clone is just one base distant, this may be a read error. This chain uses TRBV7-2 with TRBJ2-7, with 10 bases identical to TRBD1. Losses at the gene ends were 4 bases for V and 3 bases for J; bases not matched to a gene: 3. This CDR3 region has 14 residues. Germline CDR1 SGHTA, CDR2 FQGNSA. CDR3 sequence reads: CTSSSTGGSYEQYF. The CDR3 coding sequence is TGTACCAGCAGCTCGACAGGGGGCAGCTACGAGCAGTACTTC.

The chain combines TRBV20-1 with TRBJ2-1; TRBD2 matches at 10 bases. The CDR3 loop spans 14 amino acids. The V gene's germline CDR1 is DFQATT and CDR2 SNEGSKA (reference sequence). Germline trimming cut 5 bases from V and 3 bases from J; bases unmatched to any gene: 4. CDR3 bases: TGCAGTGCTCTCGGACTAGCGGACTACAATGAGCAGTTCTTC. Its protein product is CSALGLADYNEQFF.

This clonotype was counted a few times. The rearrangement links TRBV28 to TRBJ1-2; TRBD1 agrees at 7 bases. In germline, CDR1 is MDHEN, CDR2 SYDVKM. V lost 0 bases to trimming and J lost 8 bases; unmatched junction nucleotides: 9. The CDR3 loop spans 15 amino acids. CDR3 residues: CASSLWVTDRAGYTF. In DNA, the CDR3 is TGTGCCAGCAGTTTATGGGTGACCGACAGGGCCGGCTACACCTTC.

This clonotype appeared once. The genes are TRBV14 and TRBJ2-4; TRBD1 agrees at 8 bases. CDR3 size: 13 residues. Germline V gives CDR1 SGHDN, CDR2 FVKESK. V lost 4 bases, J lost 8 bases, and 4 bases stayed unmatched. As DNA, the CDR3 is TGTGCCAGCAGCCCTTACAGGGGGGACATTCAGTACTTC. Translation gives CASSPYRGDIQYF.

This clonotype was detected ten times or more. The chain links TRBV6-5 to TRBJ1-2; TRBD1 matches at 7 bases. Trimming removed 8 bases from V and 2 bases from J; junction bases left unmatched: 5. The CDR3 extends over 13 amino acids. CDR1 is MNHEY and CDR2 is SVGAGI in the germline V gene. CDR3 nucleotides: TGTGCCAGCGGCTCGACAGGGAACTATGGCTACACCTTC. Translating it yields CASGSTGNYGYTF.

This clonotype was seen a few times. The chain has TRBV6-6 and TRBJ2-2, with D possibly being TRBD2 (6 bases). The germline gives CDR1 MNHNY, CDR2 SVGAGI (reference sequence). V was clipped by 5 bases and J by 0 bases, with 13 bases between them. The CDR3 runs to 16 residues. The CDR3 loop is CASSPRLATNTGELFF. The CDR3 nucleotides read TGTGCCAGCAGTCCCAGGCTAGCGACGAACACCGGGGAGCTGTTTTTT.

This clonotype came up many times. The rearrangement links TRBV28 to TRBJ1-1; weak D call: TRBD1 (5 bases). CDR3 length equals 14 residues. V lost 0 bases and J lost 1, with 6 bases in between. The germline gives CDR1 MDHEN, CDR2 SYDVKM. The CDR3 DNA is TGTGCCAGCAGTTTATGGGACACGAACACTGAAGCTTTCTTT. Its protein is CASSLWDTNTEAFF.

The chain links TRBV27 to TRBJ2-2, with D uncertain. CDR1 is MNHEY and CDR2 is SMNVEV in the germline V gene (reference sequence). V lost 5 bases and J lost 6, with 7 bases in between. This CDR3 is 12 amino acids long. In DNA, the CDR3 is TGTGCCAGCAGTCAGGAGTCCGGGGAGCTGTTTTTT. This encodes CASSQESGELFF.

The rearrangement links TRBV28 to TRBJ1-1; D remains unclear. CDR3 size: 16 residues. Trimming took off 4 bases at V and 1 base at J, with 16 bases between the two ends. Germline CDR1 MDHEN, CDR2 SYDVKM. In nucleotides, the CDR3 is TGTGCCAGCAGTTCGAAAATCAAAGACAAGAACACTGAAGCTTTCTTT. Translating it yields CASSSKIKDKNTEAFF.

This clonotype occurred a few times. V and J are TRBV5-5 and TRBJ1-2; a possible D gene is TRBD1 (6 bases). Trimming took 0 bases from V and 5 from J, leaving 17 bases between them. The CDR3 is 16 amino acids. Germline V CDR1 and CDR2: SGHKS, YYEKEE (reference sequence). The DNA for the CDR3 is TGTGCCAGCAGCTTGGAGCCGGGGGCATTATCGTATGGCTACACCTTC. It translates to CASSLEPGALSYGYTF.

V and J are TRBV27 and TRBJ1-1; no clear D. The germline gives CDR1 MNHEY, CDR2 SMNVEV (reference sequence). CDR3 length equals 13 residues. Trimming shortened V by 4 bases and J by 1 base, and 7 bases separated the two germline ends. In DNA form, the CDR3 reads TGTGCCAGCAGTTGGGAGGAGAACACTGAAGCTTTCTTT. Translating gives CASSWEENTEAFF.

This clonotype was found many times. The chain is built from TRBV7-6 and TRBJ2-3, with 7 bases lining up with TRBD1. V trimming: 5 bases; J trimming: 4 bases; junction bases outside the gene matches: 9. Germline V gene data show CDR1 as SGHVS and CDR2 as FNYEAQ. The CDR3 loop spans 15 amino acids. The CDR3 spells CASSTTGAHPDTQYF. The CDR3 region has the DNA TGTGCCAGCAGCACAACAGGGGCCCATCCAGATACGCAGTATTTT.

The V gene is TRBV11-2, the J gene TRBJ1-2, with no clear D. V dropped 1 base and J dropped 2 bases, with 8 bases sitting between them. The length of the CDR3 is 14 residues. Looked up from germline, CDR1 is SGHAT and CDR2 is FQNNGV. CDR3 loop: CASSLAGPNYGYTF. The CDR3 DNA sequence: TGTGCCAGCAGCTTAGCCGGTCCGAACTATGGCTACACCTTC. Looking up the rest from reference TRBV11-2 and TRBJ1-2 gives the full variable domain: EAGVAQSPRYKIIEKRQSVAFWCNPISGHATLYWYQQILGQGPKLLIQFQNNGVVDDSQLPKDRFSAERLKGVDSTLKIQPAKLEDSAVYLCASSLAGPNYGYTFGSGTRLTVV.

Remarks on this clonotype: A read error is possible here, since a much larger clone lies one base away. The J gene is TRBJ2-1, the V gene TRBV7-6; 11 bases are a match to TRBD2. In germline, CDR1 is SGHVS, CDR2 FNYEAQ. The CDR3 is 16 residues long. This chain's CDR3 is CASGSGIAGGSNEQFF. DNA for the CDR3: TGTGCTAGCGGCTCTGGCATAGCGGGGGGGTCCAATGAGCAGTTCTTC.

The CDR3 nucleotides read TGTGCCAGCAGCCCCGAGGGGGCGAAATCCTACGAGCAGTACTTC. Amino acid sequence: CASSPEGAKSYEQYF. This chain links TRBV14 with TRBJ2-7, with 7 bases lining up with TRBD1. This CDR3 comprises 15 residues. Unmatched junction bases numbered 7, after V lost 4 bases and J lost 1 base. Germline V CDR1 and CDR2: SGHDN, FVKESK. The variable domain in full, with the rest retrieved from reference TRBV14 and TRBJ2-7, is EAGVTQFPSHSVIEKGQTVTLRCDPISGHDNLYWYRRVMGKEIKFLLHFVKESKQDESGMPNNRFLAERTGGTYSTLKVQPAELEDSGVYFCASSPEGAKSYEQYFGPGTRLTVT.

V and J are TRBV20-1 and TRBJ2-2; a possible D gene is TRBD2 (7 bases). The CDR3 spans 14 residues. The V gene lost 6 bases and the J gene lost 1 base, with 12 bases spanning the gap. The germline V gene has CDR1 DFQATT and CDR2 SNEGSKA (reference sequence). CDR3 bases: TGCAGTGCCGGGGAGGGACAGAACACCGGGGAGCTGTTTTTT. Its protein is CSAGEGQNTGELFF.

This chain joins TRBV3-1 and TRBJ2-2; D gene ambiguous. Germline CDR1 reads LGHDT; CDR2 reads YNNKEL (reference sequence). The CDR3 runs to 16 residues. V lost 0 bases, J lost 5 bases, and 13 bases lay in between. The CDR3 sequence: CASSQERSPVTGELFF. The CDR3 DNA sequence: TGTGCCAGCAGCCAAGAAAGGAGTCCCGTAACCGGGGAGCTGTTTTTT.

In its sample, this clonotype was seen a few times. This chain joins TRBV11-3 and TRBJ2-1, with a weak D call TRBD2 (5 bases). Trimming cost V 1 base and J 9 bases, with 19 bases left between them. The V gene's germline CDR1 is SGHNT and CDR2 YENEEA. This CDR3 contains 16 residues. CDR3 residues: CASSLGSRTTEGEQFF. The CDR3 DNA reads TGTGCCAGCAGCTTAGGCTCGAGGACCACTGAGGGTGAGCAGTTCTTC.

The genes are TRBV7-9 and TRBJ2-1; D is unresolved. The V end lost 5 bases, the J end lost 6 bases, and 17 bases lay between the germline ends. The CDR3 extends over 15 amino acids. The germline CDR1 and CDR2 sequences are SEHNR and FQNEAQ (reference sequence). CDR3 sequence (DNA): TGTGCCAGCAGCCCCTTGGGATCTTTCGGCAATGAGCAGTTCTTC. Its protein product is CASSPLGSFGNEQFF.

This clonotype has at least ten counts. The rearrangement links TRBV4-1 to TRBJ2-7; the D is unclear. Deletions cut 3 bases from V and 3 bases from J, with 9 bases between. CDR1 and CDR2 from the germline V gene are MGHRA and YSYEKL. The CDR3 spans 13 residues. CDR3 bases: TGCGCCAGCAGCCACAAGGACGACTACGAGCAGTACTTC. It specifies CASSHKDDYEQYF.

The V call is TRBV20-1, the J call TRBJ2-7; TRBD2 is a possible D gene (5 bases). Per germline, CDR1 DFQATT and CDR2 SNEGSKA (reference sequence). This CDR3 contains 16 residues. The V end was cut by 4 bases, the J end by 3 bases, with 22 bases between. CDR3 in DNA: TGCAGTGCTATGGGAATTATCGGGGAATCTCTCTACGAGCAGTACTTC. Protein sequence: CSAMGIIGESLYEQYF.